This is a list of T cell receptor beta chains from one sample in a study of blood T cell repertoires in COVID-19. Sequencing used immunoSEQ multiplex PCR; TCRdb keeps in-frame clones, though not all of them. The sample lists about 180,000 clones, about 85% occurring once. Sequenced material: peripheral blood. These receptors were collected from a woman aged 25-40 years with active or convalescent COVID-19. Both conserved end residues are part of each CDR3. The order of the fields is J gene, D gene, V gene, clone size, CDR3 DNA, CDR3 protein. The D gene is left open where the match is weak. The size field is filled for only some rows; it gives once, few, many or a size class.

j_call: TRBJ2-1
d_call: TRBD2
v_call: TRBV28
clone_size: -
cdr3_nt: TGTGCCAGCAGGCAGACACTAGCGGGAGCCTACAATGAGCAGTTCTTC
cdr3_aa: CASRQTLAGAYNEQFF

j_call: TRBJ2-7
d_call: -
v_call: TRBV7-9
clone_size: few
cdr3_nt: TGTGCCAGCAGTCACCCTTCTAGGCGCCCCTACGAGCAGTACTTC
cdr3_aa: CASSHPSRRPYEQYF

j_call: TRBJ2-2
d_call: -
v_call: TRBV7-8
clone_size: -
cdr3_nt: TGTGCCAGCACCTCCGGGATAATCTTCACCGGGGAGCTGTTTTTT
cdr3_aa: CASTSGIIFTGELFF

j_call: TRBJ2-7
d_call: TRBD2
v_call: TRBV9
clone_size: -
cdr3_nt: TGTGCCAGCAGCCCGGCGACTAGCGGGAGTATCTACGAGCAGTACTTC
cdr3_aa: CASSPATSGSIYEQYF

j_call: TRBJ2-1
d_call: TRBD2
v_call: TRBV3-1/TRBV3-2
clone_size: -
cdr3_nt: TGTGCCAGCAGCCTCGAGGGACTAGCGGAATACAATGAGCAGTTCTTC
cdr3_aa: CASSLEGLAEYNEQFF

j_call: TRBJ2-7
d_call: TRBD1
v_call: TRBV24-1
clone_size: -
cdr3_nt: TGTGCCACCAGTGACCCGAAACAGGGGTTTGGCGAGCAGTACTTC
cdr3_aa: CATSDPKQGFGEQYF

j_call: TRBJ1-1
d_call: TRBD1
v_call: TRBV2
clone_size: few
cdr3_nt: TGTGCCAGCATCTTGACAGGGGGGGCGGGCACTGAAGCTTTCTTT
cdr3_aa: CASILTGGAGTEAFF

j_call: TRBJ1-5
d_call: TRBD1
v_call: TRBV4-2
clone_size: -
cdr3_nt: TGTGCCAGCAGCGGTGGGACAGGGGGCAGGCAGCCCCAGCATTTT
cdr3_aa: CASSGGTGGRQPQHF

j_call: TRBJ2-5
d_call: -
v_call: TRBV9
clone_size: -
cdr3_nt: TGTGCCAGCAGCCACAGGGGGGGCCGGGAGGACCTGGAGACCCAGTACTTC
cdr3_aa: CASSHRGGREDLETQYF

j_call: TRBJ1-5
d_call: -
v_call: TRBV5-1
clone_size: -
cdr3_nt: TGCGCCAGCAGCTTGGGCGGGACGAGGGATCAGCCCCAGCATTTT
cdr3_aa: CASSLGGTRDQPQHF

j_call: TRBJ1-2
d_call: -
v_call: TRBV19
clone_size: -
cdr3_nt: TGTGCCAGTAGCCCGGGTCGGAACTATGGCTACACCTTC
cdr3_aa: CASSPGRNYGYTF

j_call: TRBJ1-5
d_call: TRBD1
v_call: TRBV19
clone_size: -
cdr3_nt: TGTGCCAGTAGTATACGAGAGGGGACAGGCAATCAGCCCCAGCATTTT
cdr3_aa: CASSIREGTGNQPQHF

j_call: TRBJ1-5
d_call: TRBD1
v_call: TRBV5-1
clone_size: -
cdr3_nt: TGCGCCAGCAGCCACAGGGGATCCTATAGCAATCAGCCCCAGCATTTT
cdr3_aa: CASSHRGSYSNQPQHF

j_call: TRBJ2-1
d_call: -
v_call: TRBV5-6
clone_size: -
cdr3_nt: TGTGCCAGCAGCCCCCAGATCTACAATGAGCAGTTCTTC
cdr3_aa: CASSPQIYNEQFF

j_call: TRBJ2-7
d_call: TRBD1
v_call: TRBV2
clone_size: -
cdr3_nt: TGTGCCAGCCTAGTCCGAGGGGACAGGGGAACCTACGAGCAGTACTTC
cdr3_aa: CASLVRGDRGTYEQYF

j_call: TRBJ2-2
d_call: -
v_call: TRBV4-1
clone_size: few
cdr3_nt: TGCGCCAGCAGCCAAGGAATAACTAGGAACACCGGGGAGCTGTTTTTT
cdr3_aa: CASSQGITRNTGELFF

j_call: TRBJ1-6
d_call: -
v_call: TRBV7-2
clone_size: -
cdr3_nt: TGTGCCAGCAGCTTAGTCGGGACTGACTCTAAGGACTCACCCCTCCACTTT
cdr3_aa: CASSLVGTDSKDSPLHF

j_call: TRBJ1-6
d_call: TRBD1
v_call: TRBV27
clone_size: -
cdr3_nt: TGTGCCAGCAGGGAGGGACAGAGAGATTCACCCCTCCACTTT
cdr3_aa: CASREGQRDSPLHF

j_call: TRBJ1-1
d_call: -
v_call: TRBV27
clone_size: -
cdr3_nt: TGTGCCAGCAGGCCCTCAGGGAACACTGAAGCTTTCTTT
cdr3_aa: CASRPSGNTEAFF

j_call: TRBJ1-4
d_call: -
v_call: TRBV4-1
clone_size: -
cdr3_nt: TGCGCCAGCAGCCCCACTCCAGGAAATGAAAAACTGTTTTTT
cdr3_aa: CASSPTPGNEKLFF

j_call: TRBJ2-3
d_call: TRBD1
v_call: TRBV19
clone_size: -
cdr3_nt: TGTGCCAGTAGCACAGGGGCAGATACGCAGTATTTT
cdr3_aa: CASSTGADTQYF

j_call: TRBJ1-1
d_call: -
v_call: TRBV30
clone_size: -
cdr3_nt: TGTGCCTGGAGTCCCTGGACAGTCACCTCGGACACTGAAGCTTTCTTT
cdr3_aa: CAWSPWTVTSDTEAFF

j_call: TRBJ1-6
d_call: TRBD1
v_call: TRBV7-9
clone_size: -
cdr3_nt: TGTGCCAGCAGCCCCCGACAGGGGGCCTATAATTCACCCCTCCACTTT
cdr3_aa: CASSPRQGAYNSPLHF

j_call: TRBJ2-1
d_call: -
v_call: TRBV7-2
clone_size: -
cdr3_nt: TGTGCCAGCAGCCACATCGGAGGGCAGCAGTTCTTC
cdr3_aa: CASSHIGGQQFF

j_call: TRBJ2-7
d_call: -
v_call: TRBV24-1
clone_size: -
cdr3_nt: TGTGCCGTCGGACAGAGTAAGTACTTC
cdr3_aa: CAVGQSKYF

j_call: TRBJ1-1
d_call: TRBD1
v_call: TRBV23-1
clone_size: -
cdr3_nt: TGCGCCAGCAGTCAGGACAGGGAGGGTAAGTGTTTGCAGAACACTGAAGCTTTCTTT
cdr3_aa: CASSQDREGKCLQNTEAFF

j_call: TRBJ2-7
d_call: TRBD2
v_call: TRBV6-5
clone_size: -
cdr3_nt: TGTGCCAGCAGTCAAAGGACTAGCGGGACCTACGAGCAGTACTTC
cdr3_aa: CASSQRTSGTYEQYF

j_call: TRBJ1-2
d_call: -
v_call: TRBV13
clone_size: -
cdr3_nt: TGTGCCAGCAGCTTAGGATGGGCTACCCCACCGGTGGGCTACACCTTC
cdr3_aa: CASSLGWATPPVGYTF

j_call: TRBJ1-5
d_call: TRBD1
v_call: TRBV5-8
clone_size: -
cdr3_nt: TGTGCCAGCAGCGAGTACGGGACAGGGGGTAGTCAGCCCCAGCATTTT
cdr3_aa: CASSEYGTGGSQPQHF

j_call: TRBJ1-3
d_call: TRBD1
v_call: TRBV6-5
clone_size: -
cdr3_nt: TGTGCCAGCAGCCGGGACAGGTTCTCTGGAAACACCATATATTTT
cdr3_aa: CASSRDRFSGNTIYF

j_call: TRBJ2-7
d_call: TRBD1
v_call: TRBV2
clone_size: -
cdr3_nt: TGTGCCAGCAGTGATAGGGGACAGTCCTCCTACGAGCAGTACTTC
cdr3_aa: CASSDRGQSSYEQYF

j_call: TRBJ2-5
d_call: -
v_call: TRBV19
clone_size: -
cdr3_nt: TGTGCCAGTAGTTTTACAGGGCAAGAGACCCAGTACTTC
cdr3_aa: CASSFTGQETQYF

j_call: TRBJ1-1
d_call: -
v_call: TRBV6-7
clone_size: -
cdr3_nt: -
cdr3_aa: CASSYVGQGAPRTFF